The clone carrying this T cell receptor beta chain was recorded a few times. Its antigen is unknown. These data come from a study of vaccination and CD4 T cells after COVID-19. Study-level information: Post-COVID draws followed diagnosis by a median around 100 days (range 35 to 161). A CEFX pool, an HIV-1 Nef pool, or else no peptide went into the control cultures. General study findings and limits: Looking at convalescent patients, 304 of their 307 vaccine-specific clones were spike mono-reactive. From about 20 to 38, the median of SARS-CoV-2-reactive clonotypes rose without reaching significance.

Treatment noted: approximately 9-day PBMC culture with coronavirus spike peptide pools or control peptides (ViraFEST assay). Oncomine TCR Beta short-read sequencing was applied to DNA from cultured CD4+ T cells. TCRdb analysed the PCR reads with MiXCR anew, one entry per CDR3 protein. Altogether around 20,000 distinct CDR3 sequences are present, 45% to 50% being singletons, with the ten largest covering about 13%. The CDR3 runs 15 residues. V dropped 5 bases and J dropped 5 bases, with 17 bases sitting between them. The sequence derives from a human donor with COVID-19. The rearrangement links TRBV12-3 or TRBV12-4 to TRBJ2-3, with D perhaps being TRBD1 or TRBD2 (5 bases each). Sequencing input: cultured CD4+ T cells from blood. In nucleotides, the CDR3 is TGTGCCAGCAGTACGGAGGTCTTAGGGGTAGATACGCAGTATTTT. Encoded protein: CASSTEVLGVDTQYF.